This TCR beta chain was captured in a study of identical twins. Study results and limitations: High-abundance cord blood beta clonotypes had fewer insertions; memory repertoires showed none.

Trimming left V 8 bases short and J 2 bases short, with 12 bases between. The CDR3 has 13 residues. As for this clonotype: Its target is not known.

MiXCR, applied by TCRdb to the 5' RACE reads, yields one record per CDR3 protein. Among 650,000 to 750,000 distinct CDR3 sequences listed, around 20% were seen once. The same sample was also used in a study of T cells expressing NK-cell markers.

The sequence was collected from a woman younger than 30 in good health. Sequencing used PBMCs. The genes are TRBV12-3 or TRBV12-4 and TRBJ1-2, with a tentative D call TRBD1 (6 bases). The CDR3 nucleotides read TGTGCCAGCGGCGGCACAGGGAACTATGGCTACACCTTC. Protein sequence: CASGGTGNYGYTF.